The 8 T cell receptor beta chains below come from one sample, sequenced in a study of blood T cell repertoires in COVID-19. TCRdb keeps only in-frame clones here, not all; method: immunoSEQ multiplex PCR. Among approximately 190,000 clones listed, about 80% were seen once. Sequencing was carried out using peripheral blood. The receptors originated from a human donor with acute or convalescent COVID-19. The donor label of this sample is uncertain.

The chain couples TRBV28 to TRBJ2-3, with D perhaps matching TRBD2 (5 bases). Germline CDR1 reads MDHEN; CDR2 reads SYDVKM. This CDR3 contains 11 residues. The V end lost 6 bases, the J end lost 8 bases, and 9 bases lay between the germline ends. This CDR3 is CASRAEGTQYF. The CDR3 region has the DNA TGTGCCAGCAGGGCCGAGGGTACGCAGTATTTT.

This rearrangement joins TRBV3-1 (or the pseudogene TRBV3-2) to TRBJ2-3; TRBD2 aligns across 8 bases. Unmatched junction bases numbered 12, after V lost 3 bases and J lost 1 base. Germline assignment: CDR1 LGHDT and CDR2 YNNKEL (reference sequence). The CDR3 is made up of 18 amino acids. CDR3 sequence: CASSQIRPPREGTDTQYF. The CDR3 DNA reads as TGTGCCAGCAGCCAGATTAGACCACCGCGGGAGGGCACAGATACGCAGTATTTT.

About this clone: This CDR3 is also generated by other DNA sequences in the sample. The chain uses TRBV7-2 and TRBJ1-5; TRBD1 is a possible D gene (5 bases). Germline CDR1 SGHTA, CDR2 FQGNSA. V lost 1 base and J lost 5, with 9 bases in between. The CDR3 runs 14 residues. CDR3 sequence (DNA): TGTGCCAGCAGCTTAGTCCCAGGGTATCAGCCCCAGCATTTT. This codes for CASSLVPGYQPQHF.

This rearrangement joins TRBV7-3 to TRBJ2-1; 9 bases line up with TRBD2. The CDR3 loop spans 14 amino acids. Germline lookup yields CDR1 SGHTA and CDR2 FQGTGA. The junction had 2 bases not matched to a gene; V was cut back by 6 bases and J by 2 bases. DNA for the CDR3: TGTGCCAGCAGTCTAGCGGGACCCTACAATGAGCAGTTCTTC. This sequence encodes CASSLAGPYNEQFF. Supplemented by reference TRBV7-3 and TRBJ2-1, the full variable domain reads GAGVSQTPSNKVTEKGKYVELRCDPISGHTALYWYRQSLGQGPEFLIYFQGTGAADDSGLPNDRFFAVRPEGSVSTLKIQRTERGDSAVYLCASSLAGPYNEQFFGPGTRLTVL.

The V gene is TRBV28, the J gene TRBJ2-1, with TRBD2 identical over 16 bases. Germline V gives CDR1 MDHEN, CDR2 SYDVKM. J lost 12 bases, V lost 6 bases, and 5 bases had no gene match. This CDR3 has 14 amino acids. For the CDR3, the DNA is TGTGCCAGCAGGACCGGGACTAGCGGGAGGGGGCAGTTCTTC. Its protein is CASRTGTSGRGQFF.

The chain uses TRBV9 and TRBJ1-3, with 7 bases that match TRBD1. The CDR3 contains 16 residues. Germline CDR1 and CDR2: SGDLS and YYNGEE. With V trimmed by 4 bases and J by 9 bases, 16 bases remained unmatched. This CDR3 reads CASSSTGAHALGTIYF. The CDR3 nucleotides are TGTGCCAGCAGCTCCACAGGGGCCCACGCCTTGGGCACCATATATTTT. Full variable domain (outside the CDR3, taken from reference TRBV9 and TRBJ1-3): DSGVTQTPKHLITATGQRVTLRCSPRSGDLSVYWYQQSLDQGLQFLIQYYNGEERAKGNILERFSAQQFPDLHSELNLSSLELGDSALYFCASSSTGAHALGTIYFGEGSWLTVV.

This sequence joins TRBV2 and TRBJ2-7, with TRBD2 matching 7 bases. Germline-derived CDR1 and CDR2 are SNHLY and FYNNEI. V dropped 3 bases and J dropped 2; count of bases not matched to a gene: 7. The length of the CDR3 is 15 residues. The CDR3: CASSDVVGGAYEQYF. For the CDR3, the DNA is TGTGCCAGCAGTGATGTCGTTGGGGGGGCCTACGAGCAGTACTTC. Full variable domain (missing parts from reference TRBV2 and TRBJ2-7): EPEVTQTPSHQVTQMGQEVILRCVPISNHLYFYWYRQILGQKVEFLVSFYNNEISEKSEIFDDQFSVERPDGSNFTLKIRSTKLEDSAMYFCASSDVVGGAYEQYFGPGTRLTVT.

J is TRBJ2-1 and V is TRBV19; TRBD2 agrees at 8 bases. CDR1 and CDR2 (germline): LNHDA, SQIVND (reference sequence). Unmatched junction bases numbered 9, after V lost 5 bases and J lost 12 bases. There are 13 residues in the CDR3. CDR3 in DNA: TGTGCCAGTAGTCCACGGGGGGGGACGCGGCAGTTCTTC. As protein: CASSPRGGTRQFF.